These T cell receptor beta chains were read from a single sample in a study of cytomegalovirus exposure and HLA in healthy donors. The assay was immunoSEQ multiplex PCR, and TCRdb's table has in-frame clones only and misses some. The sample comprises around 87,000 clones, 81% of which are singletons, and approximately 1.1% rests with the top ten. The sequenced sample was PBMCs. The receptors shown here come from a girl aged 2 to 10 in good health and CMV-seropositive. The CDR3 runs from the conserved cysteine through the conserved F or W. D genes are given only for firm matches. Not every row has a clone size; where given, it reads once, few, many or a size class.

.	TRBV7-6	.	TRBJ2-1	TGTGCCAGCAGTCATAAGCGGGCCGATCCTTACAATGAGCAGTTCTTC	CASSHKRADPYNEQFF
TRBD1	TRBV2	.	TRBJ2-1	TGTGCCAGGAAAACCGGGACAGGGGACAATGAGCAGTTCTTC	CARKTGTGDNEQFF
TRBD2	TRBV19	few	TRBJ2-1	TGTGCCAGTAGTCCTTCTAGCGGGAGCTCCTACAATGAGCAGTTCTTC	CASSPSSGSSYNEQFF
.	TRBV10-1	.	TRBJ2-3	TGCGCCAGCAGTGATTCCAATCCGGGGACAGATACGCAGTATTTT	CASSDSNPGTDTQYF
TRBD2	TRBV7-2	few	TRBJ2-1	TGTGCCAGCAGCTTTGATTTAGTGACTAGCGGGACTAATGAGCAGTTCTTC	CASSFDLVTSGTNEQFF
.	TRBV27	.	TRBJ2-7	TGTGCCAGCAGTCGTTACCCCGGGATCTACGAGCAGTACTTC	CASSRYPGIYEQYF
TRBD1	TRBV2	.	TRBJ2-1	TGTGCCACTTTACAGGGGTACAATGAGCAGTTCTTC	CATLQGYNEQFF
TRBD2	TRBV5-1	.	TRBJ2-1	TGCGCCAGCAGCTTGGCGGGGACTAGCGGTTACAATGAGCAGTTCTTC	CASSLAGTSGYNEQFF
TRBD2	TRBV29-1	.	TRBJ2-1	TGCACTTACGATTTACGGGGGGGTAATGAGCAGTTCTTC	CTYDLRGGNEQFF
TRBD1	TRBV5-1	.	TRBJ2-3	TGCGCCAGCAGCTGGGGGACAGGGGGCCCGTCAGATACGCAGTATTTT	CASSWGTGGPSDTQYF
.	TRBV27	.	TRBJ2-7	TGTGCCAGCAGTACAGCCGGGAGCTCCTACGAGCAGTACTTC	CASSTAGSSYEQYF
.	TRBV30	.	TRBJ1-1	TGTGCCTGGAGTCCTCGGAACACTGAAGCTTTCTTT	CAWSPRNTEAFF
TRBD1	TRBV6-4	.	TRBJ2-6	TGTGCCAGCAGTCTTGCCGGGACAGGGGTTTTGTCTGGGGCCAACGTCCTGACTTTC	CASSLAGTGVLSGANVLTF
TRBD2	TRBV5-1	once	TRBJ2-1	TGCGCCAGCAGCGCCCGGACTAGAGTAAATGAGCAGTTCTTC	CASSARTRVNEQFF
.	TRBV10-3	.	TRBJ1-2	TGTGCCATCAGTGAAGGAGGTCTTCTGGGCTACACCTTC	CAISEGGLLGYTF
TRBD2	TRBV5-1	.	TRBJ2-3	TGCGCCAGCAGCTTACCCGATCCACGGGGGGAGCAGTATTTT	CASSLPDPRGEQYF
.	TRBV30	.	TRBJ1-1	TGTGCCTGGAGCGGGGGGCTTCAATCGAGGACTGAAGCTTTCTTT	CAWSGGLQSRTEAFF
TRBD1	TRBV6-6	.	TRBJ1-3	TGTGCCTGCTACAGGGGGACTGGAAACACCATATATTTT	CACYRGTGNTIYF
.	TRBV19	.	TRBJ1-5	TGTGCCAGTAGTATAGGCCCCCTATCCAATCAGCCCCAGCATTTT	CASSIGPLSNQPQHF
.	TRBV7-8	.	TRBJ1-1	TGTGCCAGCAGCTCCGTTAGGAGTGAAGCTTTCTTT	CASSSVRSEAFF
.	TRBV6-6	.	TRBJ2-1	TGTGCCAGCAGTAATCCTGACTTGAACAATGAGCAGTTCTTC	CASSNPDLNNEQFF
TRBD1	TRBV10-3	.	TRBJ1-2	TGTGCCATCAGTCTCGGGACAGGGGACGGCTACACCTTC	CAISLGTGDGYTF
TRBD2	TRBV4-1	.	TRBJ2-5	TGCGCCAGCAGCCAAGATGGAAGGGTGGTAAGCGGGAGGGGGCTAGAGACCCAGTACTTC	CASSQDGRVVSGRGLETQYF
TRBD1	TRBV6-5	.	TRBJ1-2	TGTGCCAGCAGCCTGACAGGGAGCCATGGCTACACCTTC	CASSLTGSHGYTF
.	TRBV2	.	TRBJ2-5	TGTGCCACCGCTTACAGGGAAGAGACCCAGTACTTC	CATAYREETQYF
.	TRBV5-4	.	TRBJ1-2	TGTGCCAGCAGCTTGGACAGGATCTATGGCTACACCTTC	CASSLDRIYGYTF
.	TRBV9	.	TRBJ2-7	TGTGCCAGCAGCCCCCAGGAGGGTATCGCCTACGAGCAGTACTTC	CASSPQEGIAYEQYF
TRBD1	TRBV6-5	.	TRBJ1-4	TGTGCCAGCAGTTCACAGGGGGCGACTAATGAAAAACTGTTTTTT	CASSSQGATNEKLFF
TRBD2	TRBV10-3	.	TRBJ2-3	TGTGCCATCAGTGATTCGGGAGCTCATGGGGGGGGCACAGATACGCAGTATTTT	CAISDSGAHGGGTDTQYF
.	TRBV2	few	TRBJ2-7	TGTGCCAGCAGTGGGGCGTTGGGCTACGAGCAGTACTTC	CASSGALGYEQYF
TRBD1	TRBV19	few	TRBJ2-3	TGTGCCAGCACAAAAGGACAGGGAGTTGGAATGACAGATACGCAGTATTTT	CASTKGQGVGMTDTQYF
.	TRBV19	few	TRBJ1-5	TGTGCCAGTAGTACCCCCCTCTCGTACAATCAGCCCCAGCATTTT	CASSTPLSYNQPQHF
TRBD1	TRBV5-6	.	TRBJ1-2	TGTGCCAGTAACCTACAGGGGGCGACCCCTAACTATGGCTACACCTTC	CASNLQGATPNYGYTF
TRBD1	TRBV2	.	TRBJ2-7	TGTGCCAGCAGGGAAGAAATAGGACAGGGCTCCTACGAGCAGTACTTC	CASREEIGQGSYEQYF
TRBD2	TRBV27	.	TRBJ2-3	TGTGCCAGCAGTTTTTCTCTAGCGGGAGTGTATACGCAGTATTTT	CASSFSLAGVYTQYF
TRBD2	TRBV11-2	.	TRBJ2-1	TGTGCCAGCAGCCCCCGGGGGGAAAGCTCCTACAATGAGCAGTTCTTC	CASSPRGESSYNEQFF
.	TRBV6-1	.	TRBJ2-1	TGTGCCAGCAGTAGACCGGGACAACCTAATGAGCAGTTCTTC	CASSRPGQPNEQFF
.	TRBV7-6	.	TRBJ2-5	TGTGCCAGCAGTTCGGACAGGGAGGGAGAGACCCAGTACTTC	CASSSDREGETQYF
.	TRBV28	.	TRBJ1-5	TGTGCCAGCAGTCCCCTGGTGAGCGGCAATCAGCCCCAGCATTTT	CASSPLVSGNQPQHF
TRBD2	TRBV28	.	TRBJ2-5	TGTGCCAGCAGTGTCTCCGGGACTAGCGGGAGTCAGGGGGAGACCCAGTACTTC	CASSVSGTSGSQGETQYF
TRBD1	TRBV28	once	TRBJ2-7	TGTGCCAGCAGTCGTACCGGGACAGTGCGCGAGCAGTACTTC	CASSRTGTVREQYF
.	TRBV28	.	TRBJ1-5	TGTGCCAGCAGTCTTCAGGGCGCGAGCAATCAGCCCCAGCATTTT	CASSLQGASNQPQHF
TRBD1	TRBV18	.	TRBJ2-1	TGTGCCAGCTCACAACCCGGGACAGGGAAAACTTATGAGCAGTTCTTC	CASSQPGTGKTYEQFF
.	TRBV6-6	.	TRBJ1-4	TGTGCCAGCAGAGGCGGCGTAAATGAAAAACTGTTTTTT	CASRGGVNEKLFF
TRBD1	TRBV6-5	.	TRBJ1-5	TGTGCCAGCAAACTATCCGGGACAGGGCCTCAGCCCCAGCATTTT	CASKLSGTGPQPQHF
.	TRBV6-5	once	TRBJ2-7	TGTGCCAGCACATACACCAGGGGCCCTACCTACGAGCAGTACTTC	CASTYTRGPTYEQYF
.	TRBV6-1	.	TRBJ2-1	TGTGCCAGCAGTGAAGGGAGGGGTAGCGCCCGTAAGCAGTTCTTC	CASSEGRGSARKQFF
.	TRBV9	.	TRBJ1-1	TGTGCCAGCAGCGCCGATCATACTTATGTTTTCGCTGAAGCTTTCTTT	CASSADHTYVFAEAFF
TRBD2	TRBV28	few	TRBJ2-7	TGTGCCAGCAGATCCTGGGGGACTAGCGGTCCCTACGAGCAGTACTTC	CASRSWGTSGPYEQYF
.	TRBV19	.	TRBJ1-3	TGTGCCAGTAGTATAGACGGAGGAGGCGGAAACACCATATATTTT	CASSIDGGGGNTIYF
.	TRBV6-5	.	TRBJ1-2	TGTGCCACCCACACAGGGTCCTATGGCTACACCTTC	CATHTGSYGYTF
.	TRBV6-5	.	TRBJ1-4	TGTGCCAGCAGTCCCCTCCTGGGAGGGCGAGAAAAACTGTTTTTT	CASSPLLGGREKLFF